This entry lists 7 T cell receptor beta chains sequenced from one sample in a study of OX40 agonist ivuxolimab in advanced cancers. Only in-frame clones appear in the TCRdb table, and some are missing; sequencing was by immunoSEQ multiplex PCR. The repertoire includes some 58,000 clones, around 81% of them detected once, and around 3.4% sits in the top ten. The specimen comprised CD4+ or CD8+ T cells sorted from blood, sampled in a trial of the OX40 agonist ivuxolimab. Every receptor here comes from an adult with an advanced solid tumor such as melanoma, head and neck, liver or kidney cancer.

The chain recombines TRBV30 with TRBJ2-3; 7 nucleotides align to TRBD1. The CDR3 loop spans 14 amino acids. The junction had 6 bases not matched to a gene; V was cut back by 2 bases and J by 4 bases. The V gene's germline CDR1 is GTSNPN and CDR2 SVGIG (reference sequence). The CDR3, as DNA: TGTGCCTGGAGTAGAGGGGGCGAAGCAGATACGCAGTATTTT. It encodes CAWSRGGEADTQYF.

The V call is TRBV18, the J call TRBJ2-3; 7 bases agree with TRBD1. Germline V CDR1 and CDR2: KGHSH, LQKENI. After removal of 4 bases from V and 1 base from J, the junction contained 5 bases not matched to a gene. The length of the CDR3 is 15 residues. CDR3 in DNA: TGTGCCAGCTCACTAGGGGGCCCTCGCACAGATACGCAGTATTTT. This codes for CASSLGGPRTDTQYF.

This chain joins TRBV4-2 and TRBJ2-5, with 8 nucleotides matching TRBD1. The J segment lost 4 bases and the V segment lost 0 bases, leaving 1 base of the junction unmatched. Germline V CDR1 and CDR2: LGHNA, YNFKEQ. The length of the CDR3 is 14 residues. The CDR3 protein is CASSQEGQGETQYF. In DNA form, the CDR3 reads TGTGCCAGCAGCCAAGAAGGACAGGGAGAGACCCAGTACTTC.

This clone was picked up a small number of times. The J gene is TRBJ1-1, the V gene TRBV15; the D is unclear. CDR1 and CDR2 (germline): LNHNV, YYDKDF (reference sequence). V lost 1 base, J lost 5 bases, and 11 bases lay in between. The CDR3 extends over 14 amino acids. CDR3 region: CATSRVEVGTEAFF. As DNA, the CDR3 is TGTGCCACCAGCAGAGTTGAGGTAGGGACTGAAGCTTTCTTT.

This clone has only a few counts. CDR3 region: CASSIIGGGLYNEQFF. The CDR3 DNA follows: TGTGCCAGTAGTATAATAGGGGGAGGGCTGTACAATGAGCAGTTCTTC. V gene TRBV19 combines with J gene TRBJ2-1, with D maybe TRBD2 (7 bases). Trimming shortened V by 2 bases and J by 4 bases, and 15 bases separated the two germline ends. The CDR3 spans 16 residues. Germline CDR1 reads LNHDA; CDR2 reads SQIVND (reference sequence).

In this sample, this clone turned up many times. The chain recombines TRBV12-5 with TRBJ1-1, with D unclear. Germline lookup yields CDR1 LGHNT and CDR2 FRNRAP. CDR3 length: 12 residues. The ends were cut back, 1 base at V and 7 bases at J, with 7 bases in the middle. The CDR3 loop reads CASGLDVSEAFF. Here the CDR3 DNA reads TGTGCTAGTGGTTTGGACGTAAGTGAAGCTTTCTTT.

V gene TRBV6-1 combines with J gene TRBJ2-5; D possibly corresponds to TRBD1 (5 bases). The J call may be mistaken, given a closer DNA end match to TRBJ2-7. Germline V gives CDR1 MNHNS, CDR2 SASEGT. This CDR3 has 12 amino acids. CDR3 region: CASSARAYEQYF. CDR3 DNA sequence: TGTGCCAGCAGTGCCAGGGCCTACGAGCAGTACTTC.